This entry lists 25 T cell receptor beta chains sequenced from one sample in a study of cytomegalovirus exposure and HLA in healthy donors. Researchers ran the PCR with 60 Vbeta and 13 Jbeta primers. Libraries were prepared by immunoSEQ multiplex PCR; TCRdb keeps only in-frame clonotypes and omits some of them. The sample includes more than 150,000 clones, 82% seen only once; the top ten take approximately 1.4%. The sequenced sample was PBMCs. The receptors come from a man in his forties in good health and CMV-seronegative.

With respect to this clone: At one end, the junction sequence differs from germline, possibly due to a read error. This chain uses TRBV2 with TRBJ1-5; D is ambiguous. The germline V gene encodes CDR1 SNHLY and CDR2 FYNNEI. CDR3 length: 14 amino acids. The DNA for the CDR3 is TGTGCTAGCAGTGAAGGGCGGATCAATCAGCCCCAGCATTTT. Protein: CASSEGRINQPQHF.

This rearrangement joins TRBV13 to TRBJ1-1, with 9 bases identical to TRBD1. The CDR3 covers 16 residues. CDR1 is PRHDT and CDR2 is FYEKMQ in the germline V gene (reference sequence). Unmatched junction bases numbered 8, after V lost 1 base and J lost 5 bases. The DNA of the CDR3 is TGTGCCAGCAGCTTAGATCCCCGGGACAGGGTTACTGAAGCTTTCTTT. Its translation: CASSLDPRDRVTEAFF.

This rearrangement joins TRBV5-1 to TRBJ2-5; 10 bases line up with TRBD2. Germline V lookup: CDR1 SGHRS, CDR2 YFSETQ. Losses at the gene ends were 5 bases for V and 5 bases for J; bases not matched to a gene: 12. The length of the CDR3 is 16 residues. For the CDR3, the DNA is TGCGCCAGCAGGAGAGCGGGGGGGCCTATTGTCGAGACCCAGTACTTC. This translates into CASRRAGGPIVETQYF.

This rearrangement joins TRBV6-5 to TRBJ2-7, with a tentative D call TRBD2 (6 bases). The germline V gene has CDR1 MNHEY and CDR2 SVGAGI. The V end was cut by 6 bases, the J end by 4 bases, with 16 bases between. The CDR3 runs 14 residues. The CDR3 region has the DNA TGTGCCAGCAGAACGGGGGTGCTCCAATACGAGCAGTACTTC. This encodes CASRTGVLQYEQYF.

The gene calls are TRBV6-5 and TRBJ2-5, with a weak D call TRBD2 (7 bases). CDR1 is MNHEY, CDR2 SVGAGI, per germline. The CDR3 consists of 14 residues. V gave up 4 bases and J gave up 4 bases, with 13 bases separating them. CDR3 sequence: CASSSHGGRETQYF. Written as DNA, the CDR3 is TGTGCCAGCAGTTCCCACGGGGGGCGAGAGACCCAGTACTTC.

This rearrangement joins TRBV4-1 to TRBJ2-7, with 7 nucleotides matching TRBD1. Germline values: CDR1 MGHRA, CDR2 YSYEKL. This CDR3 has 13 amino acids. J lost 4 bases, V lost 4 bases, and 4 bases had no gene match. CDR3 residues: CASSPGQAYEQYF. CDR3 DNA: TGCGCCAGCAGCCCAGGACAGGCTTACGAGCAGTACTTC.

This clone was recorded only once. The chain is built from TRBV7-2 and TRBJ1-2; perhaps TRBD1 as D (5 bases). The CDR3 runs to 14 residues. The ends were cut back, 5 bases at V and 4 bases at J, with 14 bases in the middle. Germline V gene sequence: CDR1 SGHTA, CDR2 FQGNSA. The CDR3 here is CASSPGGVLYGYTF. The DNA for the CDR3 is TGTGCCAGCAGCCCCGGGGGGGTCCTCTATGGCTACACCTTC.

The V and J genes are TRBV5-8 and TRBJ1-5; 8 positions match TRBD1. The CDR3 runs to 13 residues. Germline-derived CDR1 and CDR2 are SGHTS and YDEGEE. The trim removed 3 bases at V and 7 bases at J, leaving 3 bases unmatched. The CDR3, as DNA: TGTGCCAGCAGCTGGGACAGGCTGCAGCCCCAGCATTTT. It codes for CASSWDRLQPQHF. The complete variable domain, with remaining parts taken from reference TRBV5-8 and TRBJ1-5, reads EAGVTQSPTHLIKTRGQQATLRCSPISGHTSVYWYQQALGLGLQFLLWYDEGEERNRGNFPPRFSGRQFPNYSSELNVNALELEDSALYLCASSWDRLQPQHFGDGTRLSIL.

This clone was found a few times. This chain connects TRBV5-5 to TRBJ2-3, with D possibly TRBD1 on 5 matching bases. Germline V CDR1 and CDR2: SGHKS, YYEKEE (reference sequence). V was clipped by 4 bases and J by 2 bases, with 14 bases between them. The CDR3 extends over 15 amino acids. The CDR3 sequence is CASSIPRQPTDTQYF. The CDR3 bases are TGTGCCAGCAGCATTCCCCGACAGCCCACAGATACGCAGTATTTT.

This clone was seen a handful of times. The chain couples TRBV27 to TRBJ2-2, with a weak D call TRBD2 (5 bases). V was pared by 4 bases and J by 3 bases, with 15 bases between. CDR3 size: 16 residues. CDR1 is MNHEY and CDR2 is SMNVEV in the germline V gene (reference sequence). CDR3 nucleotide sequence: TGTGCCAGCAGTTATACTAGTTCGGGGTACACCGGGGAGCTGTTTTTT. Protein sequence: CASSYTSSGYTGELFF.

The chain links TRBV4-1 to TRBJ2-3; possible D gene TRBD2, 6 bases. Trimming cost V 4 bases and J 4 bases, with 12 bases left between them. Per germline, CDR1 MGHRA and CDR2 YSYEKL. The CDR3 is 14 residues long. The CDR3 DNA reads TGCGCCAGCAGCCGACCCGGAGGGGCAGATACGCAGTATTTT. It codes for CASSRPGGADTQYF.

V usage is TRBV5-4 and J usage is TRBJ1-2, with TRBD1 as a possible D gene (6 bases). The CDR3 loop spans 14 amino acids. Germline V gives CDR1 SGHNT, CDR2 YYREEE (reference sequence). V was clipped by 3 bases and J by 4 bases, with 13 bases between them. The CDR3 spells CASSWRQASYGYTF. CDR3 sequence (DNA): TGTGCCAGCAGCTGGAGACAGGCAAGCTATGGCTACACCTTC.

The rearrangement uses TRBV29-1 and TRBJ2-1; D unclear. The CDR3 runs to 12 residues. V gave up 8 bases and J gave up 6 bases, with 14 bases separating them. Per germline, CDR1 SQVTM and CDR2 ANQGSEA. In nucleotides, the CDR3 is TGCAGCTTGATCCGAGGTGTCAATGAGCAGTTCTTC. This sequence encodes CSLIRGVNEQFF.

The chain employs TRBV7-8 and TRBJ1-1, with D possibly being TRBD1 (6 bases). The CDR3 has 15 residues. Trimming removed 3 bases from V and 11 bases from J, with 22 bases in between. Germline CDR1 is SGHVS and CDR2 is FQNEAQ. The CDR3 loop reads CASSLGGAGGGGAFF. As DNA, the CDR3 is TGTGCCAGCAGCTTGGGGGGGGCTGGGGGCGGGGGGGCTTTCTTT.

The chain carries TRBV6-1 and TRBJ1-2; D is uncertain. Germline CDR1 MNHNS, CDR2 SASEGT. The CDR3 totals 12 residues. V lost 8 bases, J lost 7 bases, and 14 bases lay in between. In DNA, the CDR3 is TGTGCCAGCCTACTTATGAGCCTTGGCTACACCTTC. This translates into CASLLMSLGYTF.

This clone is a singleton in its sample. The chain has TRBV11-2 and TRBJ2-5, with a possible D match to TRBD1 (5 bases). Germline V CDR1 and CDR2: SGHAT, FQNNGV. This CDR3 has 14 amino acids. V was pared by 1 base and J by 2 bases, with 8 bases between. The CDR3 protein is CASSLVDRQETQYF. The CDR3 coding sequence is TGTGCCAGCAGCTTAGTCGACAGACAAGAGACCCAGTACTTC.

This chain links TRBV7-3 with TRBJ2-3; 14 bases map to TRBD2. Germline CDR1 is SGHTA and CDR2 is FQGTGA. CDR3 length: 18 amino acids. The V gene end was trimmed by 5 bases and the J gene end by 1 base; junction bases not matched to a gene: 8. CDR3 DNA sequence: TGTGCCAGCAGCGACGGGACTAGCGGGGGCCGGGGCACAGATACGCAGTATTTT. This codes for CASSDGTSGGRGTDTQYF.

The chain couples TRBV6-5 to TRBJ1-1; 7 bases line up with TRBD1. Germline CDR1 reads MNHEY; CDR2 reads SVGAGI. This CDR3 is 12 amino acids long. Trimming removed 7 bases from V and 5 bases from J; junction bases left unmatched: 4. The DNA for the CDR3 is TGTGCCAGCACCACAGGGGAGACTGAAGCTTTCTTT. Translated: CASTTGETEAFF.

The rearrangement uses TRBV7-3 and TRBJ1-1; D remains ambiguous. Germline V gene sequence: CDR1 SGHTA, CDR2 FQGTGA. The CDR3 has 13 residues. V lost 5 bases, J lost 1 base, and 8 bases lay in between. The CDR3 nucleotides read TGTGCCAGCAGCCGCCTAAAGAACACTGAAGCTTTCTTT. This sequence encodes CASSRLKNTEAFF.

The genes are TRBV28 and TRBJ2-6; the match to TRBD1 covers 8 bases. Trimming cost V 6 bases and J 1 base; bases outside gene matches: 5. The germline gives CDR1 MDHEN, CDR2 SYDVKM. This CDR3 has 16 residues. In DNA form, the CDR3 reads TGTGCCAGCAGCCTGAGACAGGGGTCTGGGGCCAACGTCCTGACTTTC. Translating it yields CASSLRQGSGANVLTF. The full variable domain, with the rest looked up from reference TRBV28 and TRBJ2-6, is DVKVTQSSRYLVKRTGEKVFLECVQDMDHENMFWYRQDPGLGLRLIYFSYDVKMKEKGDIPEGYSVSREKKERFSLILESASTNQTSMYLCASSLRQGSGANVLTFGAGSRLTVL.

This sequence joins TRBV5-1 and TRBJ2-7; 8 bases are shared with TRBD1. CDR1 is SGHRS, CDR2 YFSETQ, per germline. With V trimmed by 4 bases and J by 2 bases, 8 bases remained unmatched. The CDR3 covers 15 residues. CDR3 residues: CASSRPPTGAYEQYF. The DNA for the CDR3 is TGCGCCAGCAGCCGTCCGCCGACAGGGGCCTACGAGCAGTACTTC.

This clone is a singleton in its sample. The V gene is TRBV29-1, the J gene TRBJ2-2; 7 bases match TRBD2. V shed 4 bases, J shed 0 bases, and the junction held 2 bases outside the gene matches. Looked up from germline, CDR1 is SQVTM and CDR2 is ANQGSEA. The CDR3 runs to 14 residues. The CDR3 DNA reads as TGCAGCGTTGGAACTAGCGCGAACACCGGGGAGCTGTTTTTT. This gives the protein CSVGTSANTGELFF.

The sample holds one count of this clone. The chain recombines TRBV4-1 with TRBJ2-7; D may be TRBD1 (5 bases). CDR3 length: 16 residues. The germline CDR1 and CDR2 sequences are MGHRA and YSYEKL. The V gene lost 5 bases and the J gene lost 1 base, with 18 bases spanning the gap. CDR3 region: CASSFSTQVPSYEQYF. The DNA for the CDR3 is TGCGCCAGCAGCTTCTCTACACAGGTTCCTTCCTACGAGCAGTACTTC.

This clone appeared a single time. The chain joins TRBV9 to TRBJ2-7, with D unclear. Germline CDR1 SGDLS, CDR2 YYNGEE. The CDR3 runs to 13 residues. Between the trimmed V and J ends, which lost 3 bases and 4 bases, there was a span of 11 bases. The CDR3 loop reads CASSASGMYEQYF. CDR3 in DNA: TGTGCCAGCAGCGCCTCGGGTATGTACGAGCAGTACTTC.

V gene TRBV5-6 combines with J gene TRBJ2-2; D is possibly TRBD2 (7 bases). Germline CDR1 SGHDT, CDR2 YYEEEE. This CDR3 has 16 amino acids. Trimming took off 3 bases at V and 2 bases at J, with 14 bases between the two ends. The CDR3 loop reads CASSSWGGPNTGELFF. The CDR3 nucleotides are TGTGCCAGCAGCTCCTGGGGGGGGCCCAACACCGGGGAGCTGTTTTTT.